This T cell receptor beta chain was identified in a study of cytomegalovirus exposure and HLA in healthy donors. Findings and caveats of the study: Later work found that TCR association rates differed between HLA loci; DRB1 had the most and HLA-C the fewest.

PCR employed 60 Vbeta and 13 Jbeta primers. The repertoire was sequenced with immunoSEQ multiplex PCR; TCRdb's copy has only in-frame clones and lacks some. The data show tens of thousands of clones, with roughly four fifths seen just once and around 4.6% held by the top ten. In regard to this clone: The target antigen is unknown.

Germline values: CDR1 LNHDA, CDR2 SQIVND (reference sequence). CDR3 length: 14 residues. V was clipped by 6 bases and J by 5 bases, with 16 bases between them. The receptor's source is a woman in her 40s in good health and CMV-seropositive. Material for sequencing was PBMCs. This rearrangement joins TRBV19 to TRBJ2-5; weak D call: TRBD1 (6 bases). The CDR3 is CASRLGAGEETQYF. CDR3 in DNA: TGTGCCAGTAGATTGGGGGCCGGGGAGGAGACCCAGTACTTC.